These 32 T cell receptor beta chains came from one sample sequenced in a study of blood T cell repertoires in COVID-19. Measured with immunoSEQ multiplex PCR; TCRdb has only the in-frame clones, and not every one. The sample yields about 160,000 clones, roughly 84% seen once. Sequencing input: PBMCs or T cells enriched from blood (not recorded which). These receptors were taken from a man aged 55 to 69 who had recovered from COVID-19.

The rearrangement uses TRBV30 and TRBJ1-4, with a possible D match to TRBD1 (5 bases). CDR1 is GTSNPN and CDR2 is SVGIG in the germline V gene (reference sequence). The V and J ends lost 0 bases and 7 bases respectively, with 15 bases between them. This CDR3 contains 15 residues. The CDR3 DNA is TGTGCCTGGAGTGTACAGGAGGGTAATTCTGAAAAACTGTTTTTT. Protein sequence: CAWSVQEGNSEKLFF.

The rearrangement joins TRBV7-2 to TRBJ2-7; a weak D match, TRBD1 (6 bases). Looked up from germline, CDR1 is SGHTA and CDR2 is FQGNSA. This CDR3 contains 16 residues. Trimming took 5 bases from V and 3 from J, leaving 20 bases between them. The CDR3 coding sequence is TGTGCCAGCAGCCTCGTTGGGGACAACTACTACTACGAGCAGTACTTC. Protein sequence: CASSLVGDNYYYEQYF. Full variable domain (missing parts from reference TRBV7-2 and TRBJ2-7): GAGVSQSPSNKVTEKGKDVELRCDPISGHTALYWYRQSLGQGLEFLIYFQGNSAPDKSGLPSDRFSAERTGGSVSTLTIQRTQQEDSAVYLCASSLVGDNYYYEQYFGPGTRLTVT.

This clone was seen a single time. The V gene is TRBV5-1, the J gene TRBJ2-3; 7 bases map to TRBD2. Trimming took 6 bases from V and 1 from J; bases not matched to a gene: 5. The CDR3 covers 14 residues. CDR1 SGHRS and CDR2 YFSETQ come from the germline V gene. DNA for the CDR3: TGCGCCAGCAATGCGGCGGGGGGCACAGATACGCAGTATTTT. It encodes CASNAAGGTDTQYF.

The CDR3 DNA reads as TGTGCCAGCAGCATGCCCGGGACAACCCCCGGGGAGCTGTTTTTT. Protein product: CASSMPGTTPGELFF. The chain employs TRBV9 and TRBJ2-2; D possibly corresponds to TRBD1 (6 bases). Germline CDR1 reads SGDLS; CDR2 reads YYNGEE. V lost 4 bases and J lost 6, with 16 bases in between. The CDR3 runs 15 residues.

J is TRBJ2-5 and V is TRBV7-3; 8 nucleotides agree with TRBD1. J lost 2 bases, V lost 4 bases, and 6 bases had no gene match. In germline, CDR1 is SGHTA, CDR2 FQGTGA. The CDR3 runs 15 residues. CDR3 sequence (DNA): TGTGCCAGCAGCTACAACAGGGGGGCACAAGAGACCCAGTACTTC. Its translation: CASSYNRGAQETQYF.

In its sample, this clone was seen once. The chain is built from TRBV5-1 and TRBJ2-1; 10 nucleotides match TRBD2. The V gene end was trimmed by 3 bases and the J gene end by 6 bases; junction bases not matched to a gene: 15. CDR1 is SGHRS, CDR2 YFSETQ, per germline. The CDR3 extends over 18 amino acids. This CDR3 is CASSSNPTGLADPNEQFF. The CDR3 DNA is TGCGCCAGCAGCTCTAACCCCACTGGACTAGCGGATCCCAATGAGCAGTTCTTC.

The CDR3 DNA sequence: TGTGCCAGTCGCCCCCGGAGGAACTTCTACAATGAGCAGTTCTTC. Translation gives CASRPRRNFYNEQFF. The chain combines TRBV19 with TRBJ2-1; maybe TRBD2 (5 bases). This CDR3 has 15 amino acids. V was clipped by 8 bases and J by 3 bases, with 17 bases between them. The germline V gene has CDR1 LNHDA and CDR2 SQIVND (reference sequence).

The V gene is TRBV4-1, the J gene TRBJ1-2, with TRBD1 matching 7 bases. V shed 0 bases and J 3 bases; nucleotides not matched to a gene: 10. In germline, CDR1 is MGHRA, CDR2 YSYEKL. This CDR3 has 17 amino acids. CDR3 in amino acids: CASSQELGGSNYYGYTF. The CDR3 DNA follows: TGCGCCAGCAGCCAAGAATTAGGGGGCTCCAACTACTATGGCTACACCTTC.

This chain joins TRBV15 and TRBJ1-5, with 11 nucleotides matching TRBD1. Trimming at V came to 0 bases and at J to 1 base, leaving 5 bases not matched to a gene. Germline V gene data show CDR1 as LNHNV and CDR2 as YYDKDF (reference sequence). The CDR3 spans 18 residues. Here the CDR3 DNA reads TGTGCCACCAGCAGAGACCCGGGACAGGGGGTGAGCAATCAGCCCCAGCATTTT. It codes for CATSRDPGQGVSNQPQHF.

The chain joins TRBV5-1 to TRBJ2-7; D not resolved. Germline CDR1 SGHRS, CDR2 YFSETQ. The CDR3 is 14 amino acids. With 0 bases removed from V and 4 bases from J, the gap between germline ends came to 11 bases. CDR3 loop: CASSLVGTAYEQYF. The CDR3 DNA reads as TGCGCCAGCAGCTTGGTGGGCACCGCTTACGAGCAGTACTTC.

The J gene is TRBJ2-7, the V gene TRBV9; 7 positions agree with TRBD2. This CDR3 has 14 residues. Trimming cost V 2 bases and J 2 bases; bases outside gene matches: 4. Germline loops: CDR1 SGDLS, CDR2 YYNGEE. Here the CDR3 reads CASSVRDYAYEQYF. The CDR3 DNA sequence: TGTGCCAGCAGCGTCCGGGACTATGCCTACGAGCAGTACTTC.

V is TRBV5-1 and J is TRBJ2-3; 8 positions match TRBD1. This CDR3 region has 15 residues. V lost 0 bases, J lost 7 bases, and 7 bases stayed unmatched. The germline gives CDR1 SGHRS, CDR2 YFSETQ. CDR3 sequence (DNA): TGCGCCAGCAGCTTGGTGACAGGGGACGGAAATACGCAGTATTTT. Its translation: CASSLVTGDGNTQYF.

The gene calls are TRBV28 and TRBJ2-3, with D hard to call. Trimming left V 8 bases short and J 2 bases short, with 8 bases between. Germline loops: CDR1 MDHEN, CDR2 SYDVKM. The CDR3 length is 12 residues. The CDR3 loop reads CASQDITDTQYF. The CDR3 nucleotides are TGTGCCAGCCAAGACATCACAGATACGCAGTATTTT.

The chain carries TRBV11-1 and TRBJ2-2; 9 positions agree with TRBD1. This CDR3 contains 15 residues. Per germline, CDR1 SGHAT and CDR2 FQDESV (reference sequence). The junction had 7 bases not matched to a gene; V was cut back by 5 bases and J by 6 bases. CDR3 bases: TGTGCCAGCAGCCATAGACAGGGGGTCGCCGGGGAGCTGTTTTTT. Its protein product is CASSHRQGVAGELFF. Full variable domain (rest looked up from reference TRBV11-1 and TRBJ2-2): EAEVAQSPRYKITEKSQAVAFWCDPISGHATLYWYRQILGQGPELLVQFQDESVVDDSQLPKDRFSAERLKGVDSTLKIQPAELGDSAMYLCASSHRQGVAGELFFGEGSRLTVL.

The CDR3 spells CAWRGSGRGIQETQYF. CDR3 nucleotide sequence: TGTGCCTGGAGGGGTTCGGGCAGGGGGATTCAAGAGACCCAGTACTTC. V and J are TRBV30 and TRBJ2-5, with 7 bases aligning to TRBD1. The CDR3 sequence is 16 residues long. The V gene end was trimmed by 3 bases and the J gene end by 2 bases; junction bases not matched to a gene: 12. The germline gives CDR1 GTSNPN, CDR2 SVGIG (reference sequence). Drawing the rest from reference TRBV30 and TRBJ2-5, the complete variable domain is SQTIHQWPATLVQPVGSPLSLECTVEGTSNPNLYWYRQAAGRGLQLLFYSVGIGQISSEVPQNLSASRPQDRQFILSSKKLLLSDSGFYLCAWRGSGRGIQETQYFGPGTRLLVL.

V usage is TRBV18 and J usage is TRBJ1-2; D is undetermined. There are 13 residues in the CDR3. The germline V gene has CDR1 KGHSH and CDR2 LQKENI. V gave up 3 bases and J gave up 2 bases, with 7 bases separating them. The DNA of the CDR3 is TGTGCCAGCTCACCGTCCGGGAACTATGGCTACACCTTC. Translation: CASSPSGNYGYTF.

The chain couples TRBV28 to TRBJ2-7, with 10 bases identical to TRBD1. The germline gives CDR1 MDHEN, CDR2 SYDVKM. The CDR3 covers 15 residues. The trim removed 6 bases at V and 0 bases at J, leaving 5 bases unmatched. CDR3 sequence reads: CASSPRTGGSYEQYF. The CDR3 coding sequence is TGTGCCAGCAGCCCAAGGACAGGGGGCTCCTACGAGCAGTACTTC.

The chain carries TRBV6-6 and TRBJ1-5; TRBD1 is a possible D gene (6 bases). CDR1 is MNHNY and CDR2 is SVGAGI in the germline V gene (reference sequence). The ends were cut back, 0 bases at V and 9 bases at J, with 12 bases in the middle. This CDR3 spans 14 amino acids. This CDR3 is CASSYSGADGPQHF. The CDR3 DNA follows: TGTGCCAGCAGTTACTCGGGGGCCGATGGGCCCCAGCATTTT.

The chain joins TRBV6-6 to TRBJ1-1; possibly TRBD1 for D (5 bases). This CDR3 region has 16 residues. The germline CDR1 and CDR2 sequences are MNHNY and SVGAGI (reference sequence). The germline V and J ends were trimmed by 2 bases and 0 bases, with 13 bases remaining between them. The CDR3 DNA reads TGTGCCAGCAGTTACCCCAGGATAGGGGTGAACACTGAAGCTTTCTTT. This encodes CASSYPRIGVNTEAFF.

In this sample, this clone turned up once. Written as DNA, the CDR3 is TGTGCCAGCAGCATTACCTCCGGGACAGTCCCCTACGAGCAGTACTTC. This codes for CASSITSGTVPYEQYF. The chain links TRBV7-2 to TRBJ2-7; 7 bases line up with TRBD1. V lost 5 bases, J lost 2 bases, and 12 bases stayed unmatched. The germline gives CDR1 SGHTA, CDR2 FQGNSA. The length of the CDR3 is 16 residues.

The chain employs TRBV7-3 and TRBJ2-2; D possibly corresponds to TRBD1 (5 bases). V was pared by 2 bases and J by 6 bases, with 7 bases between. Germline lookup yields CDR1 SGHTA and CDR2 FQGTGA. This CDR3 spans 13 amino acids. The DNA for the CDR3 is TGTGCCAGCAGCTTATCAGGGCCCGGGGAGCTGTTTTTT. It codes for CASSLSGPGELFF.

This clone was counted a single time. The chain uses TRBV24-1 and TRBJ1-5; 8 bases are a match to TRBD1. Per germline, CDR1 KGHDR and CDR2 SFDVKD. J lost 6 bases, V lost 7 bases, and 4 bases had no gene match. There are 13 residues in the CDR3. CDR3 in DNA: TGTGCCACCAGGGACAGGGAGGGTCAGCCCCAGCATTTT. It translates to CATRDREGQPQHF.

This clone was recorded only once. The chain joins TRBV9 to TRBJ1-2, with D perhaps matching TRBD1 (6 bases). This CDR3 is 14 amino acids long. The V and J ends lost 0 bases and 8 bases respectively, with 14 bases between them. Germline values: CDR1 SGDLS, CDR2 YYNGEE. CDR3 bases: TGTGCCAGCAGCGTAGTTACAGGGCCTAGCGGCTACACCTTC. It encodes CASSVVTGPSGYTF. The entire variable domain, with the rest obtained from reference TRBV9 and TRBJ1-2, is as follows: DSGVTQTPKHLITATGQRVTLRCSPRSGDLSVYWYQQSLDQGLQFLIQYYNGEERAKGNILERFSAQQFPDLHSELNLSSLELGDSALYFCASSVVTGPSGYTFGSGTRLTVV.

This chain uses TRBV9 with TRBJ2-1; D remains ambiguous. CDR3 length: 13 residues. Germline V gives CDR1 SGDLS, CDR2 YYNGEE. V lost 3 bases to trimming and J lost 0 bases, with 4 bases between them. CDR3 nucleotides: TGTGCCAGCAGCGACTCCTCCTACAATGAGCAGTTCTTC. Translated, it gives CASSDSSYNEQFF.

This clone was counted a single time. The chain has TRBV27 and TRBJ1-2; D gene unclear. The CDR3 is made up of 13 amino acids. Germline assignment: CDR1 MNHEY and CDR2 SMNVEV (reference sequence). The V gene lost 3 bases and the J gene lost 4 bases, with 9 bases spanning the gap. DNA for the CDR3: TGTGCCAGCAGTTTCCAGGCTTCCTATGGCTACACCTTC. This sequence encodes CASSFQASYGYTF.

V gene TRBV5-4 combines with J gene TRBJ2-5, with 10 bases aligning to TRBD1. The CDR3 length is 14 residues. Unmatched junction bases numbered 4, after V lost 3 bases and J lost 5 bases. Germline-derived CDR1 and CDR2 are SGHNT and YYREEE (reference sequence). The CDR3: CASSWTGGYETQYF. For the CDR3, the DNA is TGTGCCAGCAGCTGGACAGGGGGTTACGAGACCCAGTACTTC. Filled out from reference TRBV5-4 and TRBJ2-5, the complete variable domain reads ETGVTQSPTHLIKTRGQQVTLRCSSQSGHNTVSWYQQALGQGPQFIFQYYREEENGRGNFPPRFSGLQFPNYSSELNVNALELDDSALYLCASSWTGGYETQYFGPGTRLLVL.

This chain connects TRBV29-1 to TRBJ1-6, with TRBD1 as a possible D gene (5 bases). The V and J ends lost 4 bases and 5 bases respectively, with 12 bases between them. The CDR3 has 14 residues. Germline values: CDR1 SQVTM, CDR2 ANQGSEA. The CDR3 sequence is CSVAEGANNSPLHF. Written as DNA, the CDR3 is TGCAGCGTTGCCGAAGGGGCTAATAATTCACCCCTCCACTTT.

The chain's CDR3 is CASKTRQGTYEQYF. In DNA, the CDR3 is TGTGCCAGCAAGACGCGACAGGGGACCTACGAGCAGTACTTC. The chain is built from TRBV6-5 and TRBJ2-7, with TRBD1 matching 8 bases. The CDR3 runs 14 residues. Germline lookup yields CDR1 MNHEY and CDR2 SVGAGI. The ends lost 7 bases at V and 2 bases at J; junction bases unmatched: 7.

The chain is built from TRBV9 and TRBJ2-6; D possibly corresponds to TRBD1 (6 bases). The V gene's germline CDR1 is SGDLS and CDR2 YYNGEE. V gave up 0 bases and J gave up 1 base, with 8 bases separating them. The CDR3 is 16 residues long. The CDR3 DNA sequence: TGTGCCAGCAGCGTAGGTCAGGGGTCTGGGGCCAACGTCCTGACTTTC. Protein: CASSVGQGSGANVLTF.

The CDR3 DNA sequence: TGTGCCACCGCGAGCTCTGGAAACACCATATATTTT. Translating it yields CATASSGNTIYF. The chain joins TRBV24-1 to TRBJ1-3; no clear D gene. With 9 bases removed from V and 0 bases from J, the gap between germline ends came to 5 bases. The CDR3 loop spans 12 amino acids. Germline assignment: CDR1 KGHDR and CDR2 SFDVKD.

This clone has only a few counts. The chain carries TRBV7-9 and TRBJ1-6, with 10 nucleotides matching TRBD1. Trimming took 2 bases from V and 3 from J; bases not matched to a gene: 4. CDR1 and CDR2 from the germline V gene are SEHNR and FQNEAQ (reference sequence). The CDR3 runs to 17 residues. In nucleotides, the CDR3 is TGTGCCAGCAGCTTAATGGGACAGGGGAACTATAATTCACCCCTCCACTTT. It encodes CASSLMGQGNYNSPLHF.

This clone was counted many times. The chain recombines TRBV7-9 with TRBJ2-7; 10 bases map to TRBD1. The CDR3 loop spans 15 amino acids. Germline V CDR1 and CDR2: SEHNR, FQNEAQ (reference sequence). V shed 3 bases and J 3 bases; nucleotides not matched to a gene: 5. CDR3 nucleotide sequence: TGTGCCAGCAGCTTTACGGGACAGGGGTACTACGAGCAGTACTTC. Its translation is CASSFTGQGYYEQYF.